These 11 T cell receptor beta chains share one sample of origin, sequenced in a study of OX40 agonist ivuxolimab in advanced cancers. Generated by immunoSEQ multiplex PCR, the TCRdb table keeps only in-frame clones and is missing some. There are some 69,000 clones in the sample; around 89% occur only once, and 4% lies in the top ten. Material: CD4+ or CD8+ T cells sorted from blood, obtained in a trial of the OX40 agonist ivuxolimab. The receptors come from an adult with an advanced solid tumor such as melanoma, head and neck, liver or kidney cancer.

This clone was seen a few times. The CDR3 sequence is CASSLTLNSYEQYF. CDR3 coding DNA: TGTGCCAGTAGTCTGACACTAAACTCCTACGAGCAGTACTTC. This chain uses TRBV19 with TRBJ2-7; D unclear. The CDR3 contains 14 residues. V lost 5 bases to trimming and J lost 0 bases, with 11 bases between them. Germline values: CDR1 LNHDA, CDR2 SQIVND (reference sequence).

The chain recombines TRBV29-1 with TRBJ2-2; possibly TRBD2 for D (5 bases). Germline V gene sequence: CDR1 SQVTM, CDR2 ANQGSEA. This CDR3 has 13 residues. Trimming took off 4 bases at V and 4 bases at J, with 10 bases between the two ends. CDR3 DNA sequence: TGCAGCGTTGTGAGAGGGTTCACCGGGGAGCTGTTTTTT. As protein: CSVVRGFTGELFF.

The chain couples TRBV10-3 to TRBJ1-6; D unclear. The V and J ends lost 10 bases and 4 bases respectively, with 8 bases between them. Germline V CDR1 and CDR2: ENHRY, SYGVKD. The CDR3 runs 12 residues. DNA for the CDR3: TGTGCCACTGGGCCATATAATTCACCCCTCCACTTT. It yields the protein CATGPYNSPLHF.

The V call is TRBV9, the J call TRBJ2-1, with D possibly being TRBD1 (6 bases). From germline, CDR1 is SGDLS and CDR2 YYNGEE. The CDR3 sequence is 15 residues long. V dropped 1 base and J dropped 0 bases, with 8 bases sitting between them. The CDR3 sequence: CASSVRGSSYNEQFF. In DNA form, the CDR3 reads TGTGCCAGCAGCGTAAGGGGGAGCTCCTACAATGAGCAGTTCTTC.

The chain carries TRBV4-1 and TRBJ2-3; D unclear. Germline lookup yields CDR1 MGHRA and CDR2 YSYEKL. The length of the CDR3 is 15 residues. Deletions cut 0 bases from V and 6 bases from J, with 13 bases between. The CDR3 bases are TGCGCCAGCAGCCAAGACCCCCGTAGCTTCGATACGCAGTATTTT. Protein sequence: CASSQDPRSFDTQYF.

V usage is TRBV5-8 and J usage is TRBJ2-2, with D maybe TRBD2 (6 bases). The V gene's germline CDR1 is SGHTS and CDR2 YDEGEE. The V gene lost 0 bases and the J gene lost 5 bases, with 17 bases spanning the gap. This CDR3 contains 17 residues. DNA of the CDR3: TGTGCCAGCAGCTTGGCCCTCTGGAGGGGTCGGACCGGGGAGCTGTTTTTT. This encodes CASSLALWRGRTGELFF. Drawing the rest from reference TRBV5-8 and TRBJ2-2, the complete variable domain is EAGVTQSPTHLIKTRGQQATLRCSPISGHTSVYWYQQALGLGLQFLLWYDEGEERNRGNFPPRFSGRQFPNYSSELNVNALELEDSALYLCASSLALWRGRTGELFFGEGSRLTVL.

This chain links TRBV12-5 with TRBJ2-5, with D perhaps given as TRBD1 or TRBD2 (5 bases each). Germline V lookup: CDR1 LGHNT, CDR2 FRNRAP. V was pared by 2 bases and J by 5 bases, with 12 bases between. CDR3 size: 14 residues. DNA of the CDR3: TGTGCTAGTGGTTTGACGGGGCAAGTCGAGACCCAGTACTTC. This gives the protein CASGLTGQVETQYF.

V gene TRBV5-1 combines with J gene TRBJ1-4; D is unclear. Germline lookup yields CDR1 SGHRS and CDR2 YFSETQ. Trimming cost V 4 bases and J 0 bases, with 10 bases left between them. CDR3 length equals 15 residues. CDR3 sequence: CASSLAGSTNEKLFF. CDR3 DNA: TGCGCCAGCAGCCTGGCCGGTTCAACTAATGAAAAACTGTTTTTT.

The chain has TRBV7-2 and TRBJ1-2; D is uncertain. The CDR3 consists of 15 residues. V was shortened by 0 bases and J by 7 bases, with 15 bases between the two germline ends. Germline assignment: CDR1 SGHTA and CDR2 FQGNSA. The CDR3 nucleotides are TGTGCCAGCAGCTTAGCCACCGCAGGTGAAGGTGGCTACACCTTC. It translates to CASSLATAGEGGYTF.

The chain recombines TRBV7-9 with TRBJ2-1, with 7 bases matching TRBD2. After removal of 2 bases from V and 8 bases from J, the junction contained 6 bases not matched to a gene. The CDR3 runs 14 residues. Germline-derived CDR1 and CDR2 are SEHNR and FQNEAQ (reference sequence). CDR3 nucleotide sequence: TGTGCCAGCAGCTTAAGGACTAGTTGGGATGAGCAGTTCTTC. It specifies CASSLRTSWDEQFF. Full variable domain (missing parts from reference TRBV7-9 and TRBJ2-1): DTGVSQNPRHKITKRGQNVTFRCDPISEHNRLYWYRQTLGQGPEFLTYFQNEAQLEKSRLLSDRFSAERPKGSFSTLEIQRTEQGDSAMYLCASSLRTSWDEQFFGPGTRLTVL.

This rearrangement joins TRBV4-1 to TRBJ1-2; no definite D call. The V gene lost 0 bases and the J gene lost 2 bases, with 4 bases spanning the gap. The germline gives CDR1 MGHRA, CDR2 YSYEKL. There are 13 residues in the CDR3. CDR3 amino acids: CASSQDRNYGYTF. CDR3 bases: TGCGCCAGCAGCCAAGACAGGAACTATGGCTACACCTTC.